This T cell receptor beta chain was documented in a study of CD8 T cells in ankylosing spondylitis. General study results and limits: Characteristic of ankylosing spondylitis blood, it appeared, was a TCR beta motif comprising roughly eight highly homologous variants. Earlier reports found some motif variants in synovial fluid and blood in reactive arthritis. Clones tied to disease were said to be significantly enriched in matched ankylosing spondylitis synovial fluid.

The CDR3 consists of 15 residues. Germline CDR1 LNHDA, CDR2 SQIVND (reference sequence). V gave up 5 bases and J gave up 0 bases, with 8 bases separating them. Libraries of TCR beta came from quantitative 5'-RACE with molecular barcodes. TCRdb independently ran MiXCR on the 5' RACE reads; one entry per CDR3 protein. This sample has approximately 200,000 distinct CDR3 sequences, with 10% to 15% found just once. At least ten counts were recorded for this clonotype. The antigen is not known. The V and J genes are TRBV19 and TRBJ1-6; D is uncertain. This TCR came from a female donor with ankylosing spondylitis or in good health (not recorded which). Sequencing was performed on blood, either unsorted or a sorted T cell fraction (not recorded which). CDR3 sequence (DNA): TGTGCCAGTAGTTCTGGAAGCTCCTATAATTCACCCCTCCACTTT. Protein: CASSSGSSYNSPLHF.